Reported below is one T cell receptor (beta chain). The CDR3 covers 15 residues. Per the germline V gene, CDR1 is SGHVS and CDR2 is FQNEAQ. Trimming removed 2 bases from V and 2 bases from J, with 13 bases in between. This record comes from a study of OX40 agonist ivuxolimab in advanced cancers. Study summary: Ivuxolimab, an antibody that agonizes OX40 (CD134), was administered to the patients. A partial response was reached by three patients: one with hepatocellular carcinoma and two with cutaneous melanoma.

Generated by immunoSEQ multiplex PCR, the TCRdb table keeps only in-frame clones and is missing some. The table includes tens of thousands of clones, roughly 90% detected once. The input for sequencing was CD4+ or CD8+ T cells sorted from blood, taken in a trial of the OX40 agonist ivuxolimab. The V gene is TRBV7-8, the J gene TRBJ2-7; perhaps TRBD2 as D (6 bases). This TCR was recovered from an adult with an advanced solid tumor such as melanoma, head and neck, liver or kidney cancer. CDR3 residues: CASSLLHGGTYEQYF. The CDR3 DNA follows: TGTGCCAGCAGCTTACTGCACGGAGGGACCTACGAGCAGTACTTC.